The present entry profiles one T cell receptor beta chain with its context. In the authors' workflow: How many nucleated cells were present was estimated from reference gene primer amplification. Data came from immunoSEQ multiplex PCR; TCRdb stores just in-frame clones and leaves some out. V and J calls and clone size come straight from that table; D and trimming were deduced from the DNA. The sample has about 250,000 clones, around 82% seen once; the top ten hold around 5.4%. The data were obtained in a study of blood T cell repertoires in COVID-19. On the study more broadly: The United States, Italy and Spain were the sources of the acute and convalescent COVID-19 samples. PBMCs, B-cell-depleted T cells, or T cells were the source of the cDNA or gDNA that made up the material.

Deletions cut 0 bases from V and 5 bases from J, with 14 bases between. Germline V CDR1 and CDR2: SGDLS, YYNGEE. The CDR3 loop spans 15 amino acids. The receptor was derived from a man of 80 years or more with acute or convalescent COVID-19. The chain links TRBV9 to TRBJ2-5; tentatively, D is TRBD1 (6 bases). Sequencing was done on a sample of peripheral blood. CDR3 amino acids: CASSVEGRGTETQYF. The CDR3 bases are TGTGCCAGCAGCGTAGAGGGCAGGGGTACGGAGACCCAGTACTTC.